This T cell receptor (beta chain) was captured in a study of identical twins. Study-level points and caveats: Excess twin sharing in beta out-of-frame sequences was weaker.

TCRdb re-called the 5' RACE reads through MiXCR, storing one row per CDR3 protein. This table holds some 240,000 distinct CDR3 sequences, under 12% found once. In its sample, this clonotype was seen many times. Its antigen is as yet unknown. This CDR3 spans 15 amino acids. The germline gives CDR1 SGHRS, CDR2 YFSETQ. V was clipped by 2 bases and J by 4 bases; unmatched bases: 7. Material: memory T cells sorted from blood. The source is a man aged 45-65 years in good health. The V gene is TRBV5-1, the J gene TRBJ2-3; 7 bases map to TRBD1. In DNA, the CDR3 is TGCGCCAGCAGCTTTGGACACGGACAGGCAGATACGCAGTATTTT. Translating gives CASSFGHGQADTQYF.